Sequencing of this T cell receptor (beta chain) was carried out in a study of identifying expanded T cells in peripheral blood. Overall study findings and caveats: Clone count variance between roughly 2-week samples rose with total template count.

With respect to this clone: Its antigen is currently unknown.

The protocol was immunoSEQ multiplex PCR, while the TCRdb copy is restricted to in-frame clones and leaves out a portion. The table has fewer than 80,000 clones, approximately 80% seen once; the top ten hold roughly 19%. V lost 6 bases to trimming and J lost 8 bases, with 13 bases between them. The length of the CDR3 is 13 residues. Germline V gives CDR1 WSHSY, CDR2 SAAADI. The specimen was blood. The sequence derives from a person between 18 and 75 years old in good health. The chain combines TRBV10-2 with TRBJ2-2, with D possibly matching TRBD2 (7 bases). This CDR3 reads CASRGGATGELFF. CDR3 bases: TGCGCCAGCAGAGGGGGGGCCACGGGGGAGCTGTTTTTT.